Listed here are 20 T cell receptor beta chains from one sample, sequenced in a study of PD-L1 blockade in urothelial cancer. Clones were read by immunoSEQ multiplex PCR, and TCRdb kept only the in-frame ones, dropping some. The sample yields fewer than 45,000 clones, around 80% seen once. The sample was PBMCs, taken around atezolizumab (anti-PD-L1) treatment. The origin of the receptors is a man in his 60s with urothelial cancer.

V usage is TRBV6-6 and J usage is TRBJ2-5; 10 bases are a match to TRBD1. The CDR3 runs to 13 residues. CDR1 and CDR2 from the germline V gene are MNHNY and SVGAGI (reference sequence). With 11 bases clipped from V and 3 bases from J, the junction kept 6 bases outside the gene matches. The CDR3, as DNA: TGTGCCGCGCGGGACAGGGGTAAAGAGACCCAGTACTTC. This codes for CAARDRGKETQYF.

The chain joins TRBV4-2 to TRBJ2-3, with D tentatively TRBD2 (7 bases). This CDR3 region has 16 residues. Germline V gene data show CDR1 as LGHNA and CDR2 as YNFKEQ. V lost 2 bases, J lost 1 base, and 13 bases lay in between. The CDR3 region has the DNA TGTGCCAGCAGCCAATTTGAGGGGGGGGGCACAGATACGCAGTATTTT. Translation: CASSQFEGGGTDTQYF.

CDR3 amino acids: CAIRKTGDEQYF. CDR3 in DNA: TGTGCCATCAGAAAGACAGGGGACGAGCAGTACTTC. The chain combines TRBV10-3 with TRBJ2-7; the match to TRBD1 covers 8 bases. The V segment lost 6 bases and the J segment 5 bases; nucleotides outside the gene matches: 3. The CDR3 sequence is 12 residues long. CDR1 is ENHRY and CDR2 is SYGVKD in the germline V gene.

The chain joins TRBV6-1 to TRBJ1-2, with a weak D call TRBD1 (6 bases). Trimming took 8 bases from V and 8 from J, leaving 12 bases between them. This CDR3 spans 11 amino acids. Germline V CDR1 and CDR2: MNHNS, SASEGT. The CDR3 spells CASVRQDGYTF. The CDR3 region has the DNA TGTGCCAGCGTAAGACAGGACGGCTACACCTTC.

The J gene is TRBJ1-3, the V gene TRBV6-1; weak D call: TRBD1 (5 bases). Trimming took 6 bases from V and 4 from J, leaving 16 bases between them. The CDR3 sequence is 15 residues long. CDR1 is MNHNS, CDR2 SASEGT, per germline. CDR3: CASRGGHAGGNTIYF. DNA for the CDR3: TGTGCCAGCAGGGGCGGACACGCCGGGGGAAACACCATATATTTT.

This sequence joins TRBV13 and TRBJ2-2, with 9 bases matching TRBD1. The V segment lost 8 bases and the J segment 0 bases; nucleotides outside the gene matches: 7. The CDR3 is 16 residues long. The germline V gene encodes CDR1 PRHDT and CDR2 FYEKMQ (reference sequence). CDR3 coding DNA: TGTGCCAGCCAGTCCCGGGACAGGGCGAACACCGGGGAGCTGTTTTTT. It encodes CASQSRDRANTGELFF.

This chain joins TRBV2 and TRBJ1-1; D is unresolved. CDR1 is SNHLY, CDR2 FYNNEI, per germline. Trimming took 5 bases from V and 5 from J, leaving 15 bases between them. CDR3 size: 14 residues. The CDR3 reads CASSKVEGGTEAFF. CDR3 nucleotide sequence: TGTGCCAGCAGTAAGGTGGAGGGTGGGACTGAAGCTTTCTTT.

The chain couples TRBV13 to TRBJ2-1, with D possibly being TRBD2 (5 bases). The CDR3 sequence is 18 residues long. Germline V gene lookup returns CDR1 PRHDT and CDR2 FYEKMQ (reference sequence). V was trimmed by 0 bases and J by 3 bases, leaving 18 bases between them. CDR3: CASSLGGLIAGLYNEQFF. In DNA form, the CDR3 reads TGTGCCAGCAGCTTAGGGGGCCTTATCGCGGGTCTCTACAATGAGCAGTTCTTC.

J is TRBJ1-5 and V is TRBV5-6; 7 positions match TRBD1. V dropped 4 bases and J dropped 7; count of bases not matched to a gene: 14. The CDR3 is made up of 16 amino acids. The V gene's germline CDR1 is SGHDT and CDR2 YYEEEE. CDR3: CASSRLEAGGRQPQHF. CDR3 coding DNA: TGTGCCAGCAGCCGCTTAGAGGCAGGGGGGCGGCAGCCCCAGCATTTT.

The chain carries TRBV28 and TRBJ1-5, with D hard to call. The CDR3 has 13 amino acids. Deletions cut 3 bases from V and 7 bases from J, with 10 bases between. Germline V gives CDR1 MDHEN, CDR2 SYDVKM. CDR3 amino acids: CASSFGQVQPQHF. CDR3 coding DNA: TGTGCCAGCAGTTTTGGGCAGGTCCAGCCCCAGCATTTT.

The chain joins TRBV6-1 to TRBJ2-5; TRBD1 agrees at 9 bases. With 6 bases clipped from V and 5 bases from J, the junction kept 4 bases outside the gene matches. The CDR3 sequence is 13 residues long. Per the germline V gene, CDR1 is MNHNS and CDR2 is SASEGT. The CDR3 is CASRNRGLETQYF. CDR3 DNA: TGTGCCAGCAGAAACAGGGGGCTTGAGACCCAGTACTTC.

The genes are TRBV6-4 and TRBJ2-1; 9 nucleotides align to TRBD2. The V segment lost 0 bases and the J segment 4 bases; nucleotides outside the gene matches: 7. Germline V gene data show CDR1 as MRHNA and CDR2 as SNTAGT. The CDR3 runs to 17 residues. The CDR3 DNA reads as TGTGCCAGCAGTGACTCTGGAACGACTAGCGGTTACAATGAGCAGTTCTTC. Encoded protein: CASSDSGTTSGYNEQFF.

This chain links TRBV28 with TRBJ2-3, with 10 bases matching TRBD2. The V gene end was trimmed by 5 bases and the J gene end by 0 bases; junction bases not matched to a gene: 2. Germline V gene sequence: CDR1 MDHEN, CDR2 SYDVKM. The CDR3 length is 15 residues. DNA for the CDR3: TGTGCCAGCAGTACTAGCGGGGATAGCACAGATACGCAGTATTTT. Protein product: CASSTSGDSTDTQYF.

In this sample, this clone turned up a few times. The CDR3, as DNA: TGTGCCAGCAGCTATGACAGGGGGCGGAAGACCCAGTACTTC. This translates into CASSYDRGRKTQYF. The chain recombines TRBV7-2 with TRBJ2-5; 10 nucleotides agree with TRBD1. From germline, CDR1 is SGHTA and CDR2 FQGNSA. The CDR3 sequence is 14 residues long. The V segment lost 4 bases and the J segment 6 bases; nucleotides outside the gene matches: 5.

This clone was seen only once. The CDR3 bases are TGTGCCACCAGCAGAGATCGGGGAATCAATGAGCAGTTCTTC. Its protein product is CATSRDRGINEQFF. The chain uses TRBV15 and TRBJ2-1; tentatively, D is TRBD2 (5 bases). CDR1 is LNHNV and CDR2 is YYDKDF in the germline V gene (reference sequence). CDR3 length equals 14 residues. The V gene lost 0 bases and the J gene lost 6 bases, with 9 bases spanning the gap.

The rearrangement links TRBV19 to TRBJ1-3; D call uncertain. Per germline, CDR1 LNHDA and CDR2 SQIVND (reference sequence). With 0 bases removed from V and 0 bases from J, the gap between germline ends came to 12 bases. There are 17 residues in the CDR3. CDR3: CASSIDASPNSGNTIYF. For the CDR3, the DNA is TGTGCCAGTAGTATAGATGCCAGTCCAAACTCTGGAAACACCATATATTTT.

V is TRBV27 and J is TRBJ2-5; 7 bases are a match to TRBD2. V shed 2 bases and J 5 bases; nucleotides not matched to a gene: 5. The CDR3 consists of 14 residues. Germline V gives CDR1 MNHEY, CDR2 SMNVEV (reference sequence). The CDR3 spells CASSLAGEGETQYF. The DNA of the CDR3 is TGTGCCAGCAGTTTAGCGGGAGAGGGGGAGACCCAGTACTTC.

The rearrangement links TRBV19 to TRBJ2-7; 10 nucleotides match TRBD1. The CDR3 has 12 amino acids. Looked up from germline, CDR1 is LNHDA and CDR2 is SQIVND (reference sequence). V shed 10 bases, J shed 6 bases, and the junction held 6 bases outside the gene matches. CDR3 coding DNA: TGTGCCACTGGGACAGGGGAATCCGAGCAGTACTTC. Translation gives CATGTGESEQYF. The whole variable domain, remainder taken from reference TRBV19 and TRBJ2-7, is DGGITQSPKYLFRKEGQNVTLSCEQNLNHDAMYWYRQDPGQGLRLIYYSQIVNDFQKGDIAEGYSVSREKKESFPLTVTSAQKNPTAFYLCATGTGESEQYFGPGTRLTVT.

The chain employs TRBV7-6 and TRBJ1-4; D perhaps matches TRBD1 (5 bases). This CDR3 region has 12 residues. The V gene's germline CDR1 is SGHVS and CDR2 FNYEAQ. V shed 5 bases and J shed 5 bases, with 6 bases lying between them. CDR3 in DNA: TGTGCCAGCAGCCCAGGGAATGAAAAACTGTTTTTT. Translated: CASSPGNEKLFF. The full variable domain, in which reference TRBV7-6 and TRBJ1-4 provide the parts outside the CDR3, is GAGVSQSPRYKVTKRGQDVALRCDPISGHVSLYWYRQALGQGPEFLTYFNYEAQQDKSGLPNDRFSAERPEGSISTLTIQRTEQRDSAMYRCASSPGNEKLFFGSGTQLSVL.

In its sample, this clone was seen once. CDR3 loop: CASSPRDSNQPQHF. The CDR3 region has the DNA TGTGCCAGCAGCCCCCGGGATAGCAATCAGCCCCAGCATTTT. This rearrangement joins TRBV6-1 to TRBJ1-5; D gene uncertain. Germline values: CDR1 MNHNS, CDR2 SASEGT. V dropped 6 bases and J dropped 0 bases, with 9 bases sitting between them. This CDR3 region has 14 residues.